This T cell receptor beta chain was obtained from a study of T-cell reconstitution after alpha-beta-depleted transplantation in children. Per germline, CDR1 MNHEY and CDR2 SMNVEV (reference sequence). Germline trimming cut 2 bases from V and 8 bases from J; bases unmatched to any gene: 7. This CDR3 has 15 amino acids. The TCRbeta library incorporated unique molecular identifiers. Each CDR3 protein is one row after TCRdb ran MiXCR on the PCR reads. This table has around 380,000 distinct CDR3 sequences, 11% appearing once. The TCR comes from a human donor who donated a stem cell graft to a child with acute myeloid leukemia. J is TRBJ1-2 and V is TRBV27; 11 bases are a match to TRBD1. This sample comprised PBMCs from the stem cell graft donor, obtained from the stem cell graft. CDR3: CASSLTGTGGHGYTF. The CDR3 DNA sequence: TGTGCCAGCAGTTTAACCGGGACAGGGGGTCACGGCTACACCTTC.